These T cell receptor beta chains were read from a single sample in a study of blood T cell repertoires in COVID-19. Measured with immunoSEQ multiplex PCR; TCRdb has only the in-frame clones, and not every one. The table records some 270,000 clones, about 87% of them present only once. Sample: PBMCs or T cells enriched from blood (not recorded which). These receptors originate from a woman in her thirties with acute COVID-19. The CDR3 runs from the conserved cysteine through the conserved F or W. The D gene is left open where the match is weak. Some rows mark clone size as missing; the rest say once, few, many or name a class of expanded clone.

v_gene: TRBV29-1; d_gene: .; j_gene: TRBJ1-5; abundance: .; CDR3aa: CSVLLAVDQPQHF; CDR3nt: TGCAGCGTTCTCCTGGCGGTGGATCAGCCCCAGCATTTT
v_gene: TRBV5-6; d_gene: TRBD1; j_gene: TRBJ1-1; abundance: .; CDR3aa: CASSLGQGLGAFF; CDR3nt: TGTGCCAGCAGCCTTGGACAGGGGCTGGGGGCTTTCTTT
v_gene: TRBV6-1; d_gene: TRBD1; j_gene: TRBJ1-4; abundance: .; CDR3aa: CASSESTGGNEKLFF; CDR3nt: TGTGCCAGCAGTGAATCGACAGGGGGCAATGAAAAACTGTTTTTT
v_gene: TRBV14; d_gene: TRBD2; j_gene: TRBJ2-7; abundance: .; CDR3aa: CASSLPGLAQNEQYF; CDR3nt: TGTGCCAGCAGCCTCCCGGGACTAGCGCAAAACGAGCAGTACTTC
v_gene: TRBV6-5; d_gene: .; j_gene: TRBJ2-7; abundance: few; CDR3aa: CASSYSTEYTLEQYF; CDR3nt: TGTGCCAGCAGTTACTCCACAGAATACACCCTGGAGCAGTACTTC
v_gene: TRBV24-1; d_gene: .; j_gene: TRBJ1-5; abundance: .; CDR3aa: CATSEGGSNQPQHF; CDR3nt: TGTGCCACCAGTGAGGGCGGGAGCAATCAGCCCCAGCATTTT
v_gene: TRBV2; d_gene: .; j_gene: TRBJ2-7; abundance: .; CDR3aa: CASRQNYEQYF; CDR3nt: TGTGCCAGCAGACAGAACTACGAGCAGTACTTC
v_gene: TRBV7-2; d_gene: TRBD1; j_gene: TRBJ1-2; abundance: .; CDR3aa: CASSLWGTGNYGYTF; CDR3nt: TGTGCCAGCAGCTTGTGGGGGACAGGGAACTATGGCTACACCTTC
v_gene: TRBV25-1; d_gene: TRBD2; j_gene: TRBJ2-7; abundance: .; CDR3aa: CASSEGTSGSLIYEQYF; CDR3nt: TGTGCCAGCAGTGAAGGGACTAGCGGGAGTCTTATATACGAGCAGTACTTC
v_gene: TRBV5-6; d_gene: TRBD2; j_gene: TRBJ2-5; abundance: .; CDR3aa: CASSPNPSGAGGWETQYF; CDR3nt: TGTGCCAGCAGCCCAAACCCATCAGGAGCGGGAGGGTGGGAGACCCAGTACTTC